This TCR beta chain was documented in a study of blood T cell repertoires in COVID-19. Study in general: T cells, B-cell-depleted T cells, or PBMCs supplied cDNA or gDNA.

Original data processing: The authors estimated nucleated cell counts from reference gene primer amplification. Using immunoSEQ multiplex PCR, the repertoire was profiled, and TCRdb retains in-frame clones only, with some absent. Clone size and V and J calls were adopted from that table, with D and trimming inferred from the DNA. This repertoire shows some 150,000 clones, 80% found once; its top ten account for under 15%. Germline loops: CDR1 MNHEY, CDR2 SVGAGI. Germline trimming cut 0 bases from V and 7 bases from J; bases unmatched to any gene: 5. The CDR3 sequence is 14 residues long. This TCR was sampled from a man aged 60 to 75 with active or convalescent COVID-19. The chain carries TRBV6-5 and TRBJ2-7; 8 bases line up with TRBD1. The sample was peripheral blood. The CDR3 sequence is CASSYSRTGWEQYF. CDR3 nucleotides: TGTGCCAGCAGTTACTCGAGGACAGGGTGGGAGCAGTACTTC.